The entry below describes one T cell receptor beta chain. This entry comes from a study of blood T cell repertoires in COVID-19. The overall study: Some COVID-19 samples were acute and others convalescent; all came from the United States, Italy and Spain.

Recruits, aged about 18 to 89 years, lived in 20 to 30 US areas. The CDR3 consists of 11 residues. V was cut by 6 bases and J by 7 bases, with 7 bases left in between. Germline V gene sequence: CDR1 MNHEY, CDR2 SVGAGI. As processed by the authors: The authors estimated nucleated cell counts from reference gene primer amplification. The repertoire was sequenced with immunoSEQ multiplex PCR; TCRdb's copy has only in-frame clones and lacks some. V, J and clone size are taken as reported in that table, and D and trimming were inferred from the DNA itself. The sample contains about 400,000 clones, roughly 88% of which appear only once.

The material sequenced was PBMCs or T cells enriched from blood (not recorded which). The chain employs TRBV6-5 and TRBJ2-1; the D is unclear. The sequence was obtained from a woman in her thirties with acute COVID-19. The CDR3 spells CASRQQNEQFF. CDR3 DNA sequence: TGTGCCAGCAGGCAACAGAATGAGCAGTTCTTC.